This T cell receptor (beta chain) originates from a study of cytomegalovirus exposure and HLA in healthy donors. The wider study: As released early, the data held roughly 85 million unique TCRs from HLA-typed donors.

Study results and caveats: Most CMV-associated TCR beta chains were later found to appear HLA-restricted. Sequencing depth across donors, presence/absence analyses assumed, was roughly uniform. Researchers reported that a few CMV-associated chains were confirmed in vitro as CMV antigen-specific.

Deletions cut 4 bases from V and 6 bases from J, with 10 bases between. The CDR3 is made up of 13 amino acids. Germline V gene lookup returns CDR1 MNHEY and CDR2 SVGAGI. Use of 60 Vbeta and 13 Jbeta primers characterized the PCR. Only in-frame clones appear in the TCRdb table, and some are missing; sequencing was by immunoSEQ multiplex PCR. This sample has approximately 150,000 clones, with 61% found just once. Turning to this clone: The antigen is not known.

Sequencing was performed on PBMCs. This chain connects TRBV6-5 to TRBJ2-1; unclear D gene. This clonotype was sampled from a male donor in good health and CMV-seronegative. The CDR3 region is CASSSSNTNEQFF. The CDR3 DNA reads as TGTGCCAGCAGTTCCTCTAACACCAATGAGCAGTTCTTC.